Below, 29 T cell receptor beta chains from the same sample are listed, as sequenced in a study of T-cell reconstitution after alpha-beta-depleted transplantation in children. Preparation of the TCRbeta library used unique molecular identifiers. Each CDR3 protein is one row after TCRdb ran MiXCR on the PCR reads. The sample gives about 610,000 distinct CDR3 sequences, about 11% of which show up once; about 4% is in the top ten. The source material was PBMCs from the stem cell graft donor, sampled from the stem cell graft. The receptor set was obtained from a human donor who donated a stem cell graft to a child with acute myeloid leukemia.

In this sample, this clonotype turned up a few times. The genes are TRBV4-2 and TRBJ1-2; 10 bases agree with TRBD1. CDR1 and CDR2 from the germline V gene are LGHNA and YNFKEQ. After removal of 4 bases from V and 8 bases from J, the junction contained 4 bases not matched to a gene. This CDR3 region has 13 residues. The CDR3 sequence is CASSPDRGGGYTF. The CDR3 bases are TGTGCCAGCAGCCCGGACAGGGGGGGGGGCTACACCTTC.

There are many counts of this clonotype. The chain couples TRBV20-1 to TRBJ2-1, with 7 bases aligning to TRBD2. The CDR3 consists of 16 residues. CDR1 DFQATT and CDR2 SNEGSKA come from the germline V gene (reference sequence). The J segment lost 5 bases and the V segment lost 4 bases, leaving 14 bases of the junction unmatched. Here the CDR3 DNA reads TGCAGTGCTAAGGACTCCGGGAGGCCCCAACACAATGAGCAGTTCTTC. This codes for CSAKDSGRPQHNEQFF.

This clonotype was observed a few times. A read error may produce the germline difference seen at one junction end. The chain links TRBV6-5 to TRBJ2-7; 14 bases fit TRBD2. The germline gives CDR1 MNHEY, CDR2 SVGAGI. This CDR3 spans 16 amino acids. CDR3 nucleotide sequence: TGTGTCAGCAGTTACTCTGGGACTAGCGGGAGTTACGAGCAGTACTTC. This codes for CVSSYSGTSGSYEQYF.

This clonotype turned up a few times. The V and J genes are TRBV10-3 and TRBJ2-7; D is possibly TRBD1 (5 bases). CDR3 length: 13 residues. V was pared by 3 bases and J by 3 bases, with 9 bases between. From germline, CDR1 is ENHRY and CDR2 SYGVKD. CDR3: CAISDVGDYEQYF. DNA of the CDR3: TGTGCCATCAGTGATGTAGGGGACTACGAGCAGTACTTC.

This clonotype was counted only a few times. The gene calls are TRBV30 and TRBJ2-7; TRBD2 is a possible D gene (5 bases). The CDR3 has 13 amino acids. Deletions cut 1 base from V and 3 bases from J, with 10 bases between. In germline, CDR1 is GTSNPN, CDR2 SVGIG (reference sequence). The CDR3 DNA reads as TGTGCCTGGAGTGGGACTGTTCTCTACGAGCAGTACTTC. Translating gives CAWSGTVLYEQYF.

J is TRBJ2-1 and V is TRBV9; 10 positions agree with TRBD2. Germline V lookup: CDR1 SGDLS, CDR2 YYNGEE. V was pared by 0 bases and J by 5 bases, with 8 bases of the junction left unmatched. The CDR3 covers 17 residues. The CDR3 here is CASSVGASGSFNNEQFF. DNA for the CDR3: TGTGCCAGCAGCGTAGGGGCTAGCGGGAGTTTCAACAATGAGCAGTTCTTC.

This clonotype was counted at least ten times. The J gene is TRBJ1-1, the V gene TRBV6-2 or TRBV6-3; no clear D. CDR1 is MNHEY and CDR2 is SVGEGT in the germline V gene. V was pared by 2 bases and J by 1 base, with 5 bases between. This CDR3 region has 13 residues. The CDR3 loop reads CASSYLGNTEAFF. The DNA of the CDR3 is TGTGCCAGCAGTTACCTGGGGAACACTGAAGCTTTCTTT.

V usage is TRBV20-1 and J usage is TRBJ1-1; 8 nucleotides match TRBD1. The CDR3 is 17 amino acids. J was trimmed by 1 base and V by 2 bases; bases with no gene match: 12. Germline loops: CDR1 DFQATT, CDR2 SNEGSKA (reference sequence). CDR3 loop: CSARPRDRFYGNTEAFF. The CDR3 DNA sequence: TGCAGTGCTAGACCCCGGGACAGGTTTTACGGGAACACTGAAGCTTTCTTT.

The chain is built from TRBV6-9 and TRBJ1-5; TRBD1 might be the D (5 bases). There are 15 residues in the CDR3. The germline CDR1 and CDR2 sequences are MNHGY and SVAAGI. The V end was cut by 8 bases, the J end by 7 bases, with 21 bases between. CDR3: CASGFDGGTQQPQHF. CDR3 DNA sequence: TGTGCCAGCGGTTTCGACGGGGGAACCCAACAGCCCCAGCATTTT.

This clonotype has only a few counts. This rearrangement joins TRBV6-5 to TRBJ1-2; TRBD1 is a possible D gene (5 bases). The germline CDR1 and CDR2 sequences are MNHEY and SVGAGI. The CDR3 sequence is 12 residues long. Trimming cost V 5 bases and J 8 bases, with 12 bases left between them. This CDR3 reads CASSTLGGGYTF. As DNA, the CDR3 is TGTGCCAGCAGTACCTTGGGGGGAGGCTACACCTTC.

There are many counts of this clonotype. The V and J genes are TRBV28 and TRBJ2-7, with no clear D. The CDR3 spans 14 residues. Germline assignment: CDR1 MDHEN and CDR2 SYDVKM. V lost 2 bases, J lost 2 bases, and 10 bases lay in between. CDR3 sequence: CASSLADPPYEQYF. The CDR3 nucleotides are TGTGCCAGCAGTTTAGCGGACCCTCCCTACGAGCAGTACTTC.

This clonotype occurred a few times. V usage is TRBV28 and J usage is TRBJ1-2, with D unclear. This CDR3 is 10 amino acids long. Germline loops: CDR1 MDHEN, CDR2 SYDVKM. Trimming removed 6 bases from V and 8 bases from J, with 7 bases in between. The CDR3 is CASRERGYTF. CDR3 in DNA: TGTGCCAGCAGGGAACGGGGCTACACCTTC.

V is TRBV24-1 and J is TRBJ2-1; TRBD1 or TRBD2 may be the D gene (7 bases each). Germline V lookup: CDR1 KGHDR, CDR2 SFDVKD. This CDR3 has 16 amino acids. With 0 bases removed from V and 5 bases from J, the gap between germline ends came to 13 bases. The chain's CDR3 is CATSDLPGGGNNEQFF. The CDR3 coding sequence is TGTGCCACCAGTGATTTGCCAGGGGGGGGAAACAATGAGCAGTTCTTC.

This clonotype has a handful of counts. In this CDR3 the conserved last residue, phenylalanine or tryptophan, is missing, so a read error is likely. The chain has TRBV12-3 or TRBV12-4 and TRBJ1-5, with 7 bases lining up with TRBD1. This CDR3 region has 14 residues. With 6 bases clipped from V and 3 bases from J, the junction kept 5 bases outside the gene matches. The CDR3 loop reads CASSSGTDNQPQHL. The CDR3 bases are TGTGCCAGCAGCTCCGGGACAGACAATCAGCCCCAGCATCTT.

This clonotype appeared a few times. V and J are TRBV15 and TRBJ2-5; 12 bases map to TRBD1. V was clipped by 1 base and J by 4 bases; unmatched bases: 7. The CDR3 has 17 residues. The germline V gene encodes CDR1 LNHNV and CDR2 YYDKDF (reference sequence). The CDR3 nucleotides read TGTGCCACCAGCAGAGGAGGGGACAGGGGGCGAGGAGAGACCCAGTACTTC. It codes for CATSRGGDRGRGETQYF.

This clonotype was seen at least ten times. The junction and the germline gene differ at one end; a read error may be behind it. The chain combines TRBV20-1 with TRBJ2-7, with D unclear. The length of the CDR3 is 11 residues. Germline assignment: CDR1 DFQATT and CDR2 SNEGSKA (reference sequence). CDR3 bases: TGCAGTGGACGCGGCTCCGACGAGCAGTACTTC. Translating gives CSGRGSDEQYF.

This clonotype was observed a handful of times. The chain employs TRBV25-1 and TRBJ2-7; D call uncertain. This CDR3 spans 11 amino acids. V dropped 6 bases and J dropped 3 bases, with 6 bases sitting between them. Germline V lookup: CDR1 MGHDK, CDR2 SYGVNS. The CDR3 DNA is TGTGCCAGCAGGGACCTCTACGAGCAGTACTTC. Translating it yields CASRDLYEQYF.

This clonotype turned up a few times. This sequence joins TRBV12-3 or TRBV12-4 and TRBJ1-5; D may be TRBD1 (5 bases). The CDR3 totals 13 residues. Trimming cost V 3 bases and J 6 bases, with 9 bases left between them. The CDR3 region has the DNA TGTGCCAGCAGTTTGGGGGGGGTTCAGCCCCAGCATTTT. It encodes CASSLGGVQPQHF.

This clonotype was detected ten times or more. The CDR3 DNA reads TGCAGCGTCGAATCAACAGGTTTGACAGGGCACACTGAAGCTTTCTTT. Encoded protein: CSVESTGLTGHTEAFF. The V call is TRBV29-1, the J call TRBJ1-1; 7 bases fit TRBD1. The CDR3 is 16 residues long. The V segment lost 6 bases and the J segment 3 bases; nucleotides outside the gene matches: 16. CDR1 and CDR2 (germline): SQVTM, ANQGSEA.

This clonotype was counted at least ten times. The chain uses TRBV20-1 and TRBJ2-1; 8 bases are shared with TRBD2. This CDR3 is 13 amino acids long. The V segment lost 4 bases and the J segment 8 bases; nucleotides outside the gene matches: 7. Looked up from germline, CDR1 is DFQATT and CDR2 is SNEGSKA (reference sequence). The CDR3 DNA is TGCAGTGCTACACCAGCGGGAGTAGATGAGCAGTTCTTC. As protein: CSATPAGVDEQFF.

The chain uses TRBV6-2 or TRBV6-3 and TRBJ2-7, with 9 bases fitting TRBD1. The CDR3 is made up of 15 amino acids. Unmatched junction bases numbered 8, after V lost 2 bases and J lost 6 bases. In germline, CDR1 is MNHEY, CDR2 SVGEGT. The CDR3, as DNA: TGTGCCAGCAGTTACCTAGGACAGGGGAACGGCGAGCAGTACTTC. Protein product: CASSYLGQGNGEQYF.

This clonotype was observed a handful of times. CDR3 sequence reads: CASSSAGTGGNTIYF. In nucleotides, the CDR3 is TGTGCCAGCAGCTCGGCCGGGACAGGGGGAAACACCATATATTTT. This chain joins TRBV7-9 and TRBJ1-3, with 9 bases lining up with TRBD1. CDR3 length: 15 amino acids. CDR1 SEHNR and CDR2 FQNEAQ come from the germline V gene (reference sequence). V lost 4 bases and J lost 4; bases outside the gene matches: 5.

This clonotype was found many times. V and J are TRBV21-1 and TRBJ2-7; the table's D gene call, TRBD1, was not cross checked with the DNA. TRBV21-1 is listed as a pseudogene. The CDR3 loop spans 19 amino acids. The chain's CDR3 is CASSKLRPGGRRKTYEQYF. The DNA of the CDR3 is TGTGCCAGCAGCAAATTAAGGCCAGGGGGCCGGCGGAAAACCTACGAGCAGTACTTC.

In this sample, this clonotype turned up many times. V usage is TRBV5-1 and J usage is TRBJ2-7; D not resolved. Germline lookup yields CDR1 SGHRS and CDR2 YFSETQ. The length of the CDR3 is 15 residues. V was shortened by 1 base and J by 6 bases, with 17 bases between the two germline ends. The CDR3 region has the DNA TGCGCCAGCAGCTTGTCTGACGCCCGAGAGGCCGAGCAGTACTTC. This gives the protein CASSLSDAREAEQYF.

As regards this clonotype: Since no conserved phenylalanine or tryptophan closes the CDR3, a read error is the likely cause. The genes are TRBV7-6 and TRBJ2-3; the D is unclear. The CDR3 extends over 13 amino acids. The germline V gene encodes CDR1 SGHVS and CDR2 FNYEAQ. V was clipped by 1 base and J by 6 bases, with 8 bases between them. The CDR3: CASSLEVRDTQYS. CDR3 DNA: TGTGCCAGCAGCTTAGAAGTTAGGGATACGCAGTATTCT.

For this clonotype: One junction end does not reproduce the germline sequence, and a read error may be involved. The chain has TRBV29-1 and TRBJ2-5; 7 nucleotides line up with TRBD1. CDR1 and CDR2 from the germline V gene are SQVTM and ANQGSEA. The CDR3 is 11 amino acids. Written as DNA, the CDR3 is TGCAGCGTTGAAGCGGTTGGGACAGTGAGGTTC. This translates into CSVEAVGTVRF.

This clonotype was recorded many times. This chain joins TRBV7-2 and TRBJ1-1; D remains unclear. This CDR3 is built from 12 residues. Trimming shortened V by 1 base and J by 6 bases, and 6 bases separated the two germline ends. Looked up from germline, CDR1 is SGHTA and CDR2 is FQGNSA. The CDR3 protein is CASSLVRAEAFF. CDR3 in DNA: TGTGCCAGCAGCTTAGTCCGGGCTGAAGCTTTCTTT.

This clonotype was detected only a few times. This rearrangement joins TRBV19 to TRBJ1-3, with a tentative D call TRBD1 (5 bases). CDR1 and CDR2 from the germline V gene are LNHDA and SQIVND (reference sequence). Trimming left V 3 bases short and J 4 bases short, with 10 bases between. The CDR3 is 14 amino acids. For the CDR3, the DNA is TGTGCCAGTAGTATTGACAGAGCCGGAAACACCATATATTTT. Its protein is CASSIDRAGNTIYF.

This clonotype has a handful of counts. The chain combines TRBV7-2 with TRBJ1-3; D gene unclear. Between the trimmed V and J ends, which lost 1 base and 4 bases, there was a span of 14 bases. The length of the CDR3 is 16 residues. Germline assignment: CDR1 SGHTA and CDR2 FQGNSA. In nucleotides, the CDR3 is TGTGCCAGCAGCTTAGGACGGCTAATCTCAGGAAACACCATATATTTT. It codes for CASSLGRLISGNTIYF.